This TCR beta chain appears in the sequencing data of a study of T-cell reconstitution after alpha-beta-depleted transplantation in children. A remark on this clonotype: Its specificity is unknown.

For TCRbeta, the library was prepared with unique molecular identifiers. From the PCR reads, TCRdb called clonotypes with MiXCR, one entry per CDR3 protein. The data show roughly 570,000 distinct CDR3 sequences, 27% seen once. Study-wide findings and caveats: T-cell counts and diversity at one year post-transplant came mainly from newly produced T cells. Several hundred expanded graft clones reportedly were the source of alpha-beta T cells about two months after transplant.

This CDR3 contains 13 residues. The ends were cut back, 6 bases at V and 9 bases at J, with 17 bases in the middle. The sequenced sample was PBMCs, obtained before TCRalphabeta/CD19-depleted stem cell transplant. This rearrangement joins TRBV12-3 or TRBV12-4 to TRBJ1-1, with D perhaps TRBD1 (6 bases). The source of this sequence is a boy under two years old with Wiskott-Aldrich syndrome, due to receive a stem cell transplant. CDR3 protein: CASSSNPGAQAFF. The DNA for the CDR3 is TGTGCCAGCAGCTCCAATCCGGGGGCACAAGCTTTCTTT.